Sequencing of this TCR beta chain was carried out in a study of cytomegalovirus exposure and HLA in healthy donors. Study-wide points: Some V segments could not be told apart, so they were left out, TRBV6-2 and TRBV6-3 among them. Within the data, a cluster of highly shared sequence variants was likely a sequencing artifact. Equally common other TCR beta chains were less clonally expanded than HLA-associated ones, a later analysis found.

In this sample, this clone turned up a few times. The antigen is unknown. The primer mix had 60 Vbeta and 13 Jbeta primers. The repertoire was sequenced with immunoSEQ multiplex PCR; TCRdb's copy has only in-frame clones and lacks some. Of approximately 130,000 clones listed, about 9.4% are singletons. The CDR3 covers 15 residues. CDR1 is SGDLS, CDR2 YYNGEE, per germline. The V and J ends lost 4 bases and 1 base respectively, with 13 bases between them. Sequenced material: PBMCs. The chain employs TRBV9 and TRBJ2-3, with D perhaps TRBD2 (6 bases). The sequence was collected from a woman between 35 and 50 years old in good health and CMV-seropositive. The CDR3, as DNA: TGTGCCAGCAGCACCGCCGGGGGTGGCACAGATACGCAGTATTTT. Translation gives CASSTAGGGTDTQYF.